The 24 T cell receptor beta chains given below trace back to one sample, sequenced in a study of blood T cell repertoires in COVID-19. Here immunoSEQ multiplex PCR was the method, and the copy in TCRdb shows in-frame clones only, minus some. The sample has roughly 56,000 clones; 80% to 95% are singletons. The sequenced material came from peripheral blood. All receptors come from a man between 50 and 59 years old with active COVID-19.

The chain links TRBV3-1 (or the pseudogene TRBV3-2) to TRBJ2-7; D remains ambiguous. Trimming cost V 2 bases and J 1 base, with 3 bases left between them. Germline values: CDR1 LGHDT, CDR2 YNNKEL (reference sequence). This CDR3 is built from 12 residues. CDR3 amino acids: CASSQSSYEQYF. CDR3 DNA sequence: TGTGCCAGCAGCCAATCGTCCTACGAGCAGTACTTC.

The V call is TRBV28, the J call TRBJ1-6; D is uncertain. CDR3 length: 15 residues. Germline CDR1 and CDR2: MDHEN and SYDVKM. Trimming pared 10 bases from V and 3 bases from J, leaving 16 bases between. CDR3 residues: CATSGNNNYNSPLHF. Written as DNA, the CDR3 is TGTGCCACCTCCGGGAACAACAACTATAATTCACCCCTCCACTTT.

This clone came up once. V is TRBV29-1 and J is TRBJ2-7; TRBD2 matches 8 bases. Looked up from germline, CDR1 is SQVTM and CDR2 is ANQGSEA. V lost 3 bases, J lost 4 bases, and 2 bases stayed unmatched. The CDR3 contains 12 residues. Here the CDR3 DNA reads TGCAGCGTTGACGGGGGGGGATACGAGCAGTACTTC. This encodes CSVDGGGYEQYF.

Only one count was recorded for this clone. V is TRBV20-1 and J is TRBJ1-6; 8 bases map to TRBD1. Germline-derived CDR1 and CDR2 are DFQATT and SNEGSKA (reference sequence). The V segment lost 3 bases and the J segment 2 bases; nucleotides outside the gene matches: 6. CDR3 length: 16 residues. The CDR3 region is CSASAGGYAYNSPLHF. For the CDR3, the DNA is TGCAGTGCTAGTGCAGGGGGCTATGCCTATAATTCACCCCTCCACTTT.

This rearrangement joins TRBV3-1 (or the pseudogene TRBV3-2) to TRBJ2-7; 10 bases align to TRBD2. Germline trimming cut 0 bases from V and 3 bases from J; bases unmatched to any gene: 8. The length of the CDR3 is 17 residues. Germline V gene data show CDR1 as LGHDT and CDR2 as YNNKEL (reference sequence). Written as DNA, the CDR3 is TGTGCCAGCAGCCAAGATGGGAGCGGGGGGGGTTTCTACGAGCAGTACTTC. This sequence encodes CASSQDGSGGGFYEQYF.

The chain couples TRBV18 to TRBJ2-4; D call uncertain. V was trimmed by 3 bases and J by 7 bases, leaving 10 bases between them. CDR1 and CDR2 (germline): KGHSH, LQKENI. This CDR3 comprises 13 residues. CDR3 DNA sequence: TGTGCCAGCTCACCGGAGAGCTGGAACATTCAGTACTTC. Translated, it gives CASSPESWNIQYF.

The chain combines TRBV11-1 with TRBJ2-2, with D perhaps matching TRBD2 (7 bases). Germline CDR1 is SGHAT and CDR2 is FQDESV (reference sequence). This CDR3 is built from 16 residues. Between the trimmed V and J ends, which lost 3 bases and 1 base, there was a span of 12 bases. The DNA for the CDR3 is TGTGCCAGCAGCTTTAGGGGGGGACAGAACACCGGGGAGCTGTTTTTT. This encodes CASSFRGGQNTGELFF. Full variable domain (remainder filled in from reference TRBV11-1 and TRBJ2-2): EAEVAQSPRYKITEKSQAVAFWCDPISGHATLYWYRQILGQGPELLVQFQDESVVDDSQLPKDRFSAERLKGVDSTLKIQPAELGDSAMYLCASSFRGGQNTGELFFGEGSRLTVL.

The CDR3 region is CASSWGQGDSPLHF. The CDR3 DNA is TGTGCCAGCAGTTGGGGACAGGGTGATTCACCCCTCCACTTT. The rearrangement uses TRBV28 and TRBJ1-6, with 9 bases that match TRBD1. The CDR3 sequence is 14 residues long. The germline V gene has CDR1 MDHEN and CDR2 SYDVKM. V was pared by 4 bases and J by 8 bases, with 3 bases of the junction left unmatched.

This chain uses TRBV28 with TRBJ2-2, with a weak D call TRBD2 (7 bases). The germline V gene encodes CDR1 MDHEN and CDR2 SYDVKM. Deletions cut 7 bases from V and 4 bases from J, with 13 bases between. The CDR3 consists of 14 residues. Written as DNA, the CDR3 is TGTGCCAGCATCGGGGGGCGGATCACCGGGGAGCTGTTTTTT. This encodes CASIGGRITGELFF. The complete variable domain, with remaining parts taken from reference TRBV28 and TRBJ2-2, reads DVKVTQSSRYLVKRTGEKVFLECVQDMDHENMFWYRQDPGLGLRLIYFSYDVKMKEKGDIPEGYSVSREKKERFSLILESASTNQTSMYLCASIGGRITGELFFGEGSRLTVL.

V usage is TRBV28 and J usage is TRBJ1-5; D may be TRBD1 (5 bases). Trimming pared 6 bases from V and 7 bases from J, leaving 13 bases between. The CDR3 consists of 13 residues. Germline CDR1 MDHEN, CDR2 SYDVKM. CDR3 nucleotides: TGTGCCAGCAGATCAGGGTTGGTCCAGCCCCAGCATTTT. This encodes CASRSGLVQPQHF.

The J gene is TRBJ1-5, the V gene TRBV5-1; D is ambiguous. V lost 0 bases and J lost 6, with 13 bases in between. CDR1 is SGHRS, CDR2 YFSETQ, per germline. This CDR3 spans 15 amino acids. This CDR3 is CASSLDGFESQPQHF. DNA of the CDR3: TGCGCCAGCAGCTTGGACGGTTTTGAAAGTCAGCCCCAGCATTTT.

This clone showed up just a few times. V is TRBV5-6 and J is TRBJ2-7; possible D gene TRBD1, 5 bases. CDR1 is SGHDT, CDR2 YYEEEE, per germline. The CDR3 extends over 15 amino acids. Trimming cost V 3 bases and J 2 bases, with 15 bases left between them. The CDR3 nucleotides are TGTGCCAGCAGCTCCGGTATAGACAGTACCTACGAGCAGTACTTC. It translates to CASSSGIDSTYEQYF.

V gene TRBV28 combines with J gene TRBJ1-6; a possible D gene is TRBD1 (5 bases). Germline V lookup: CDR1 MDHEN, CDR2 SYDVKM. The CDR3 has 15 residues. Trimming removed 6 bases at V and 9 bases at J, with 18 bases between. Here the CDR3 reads CASSSAGGGPSPLHF. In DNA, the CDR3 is TGTGCCAGCAGCTCTGCCGGGGGAGGCCCTTCACCCCTCCACTTT.

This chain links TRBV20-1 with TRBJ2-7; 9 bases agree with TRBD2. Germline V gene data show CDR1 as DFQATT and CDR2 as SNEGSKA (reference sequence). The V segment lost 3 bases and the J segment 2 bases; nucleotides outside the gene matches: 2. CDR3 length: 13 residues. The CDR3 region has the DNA TGCAGTGCTAGTTCTAGCGGGGCCTACGAGCAGTACTTC. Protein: CSASSSGAYEQYF.

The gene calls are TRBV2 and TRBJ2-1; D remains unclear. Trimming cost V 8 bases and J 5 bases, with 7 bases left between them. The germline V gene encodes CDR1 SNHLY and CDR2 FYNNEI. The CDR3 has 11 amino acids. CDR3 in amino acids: CASRLNNEQFF. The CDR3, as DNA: TGTGCCAGCCGACTTAACAATGAGCAGTTCTTC.

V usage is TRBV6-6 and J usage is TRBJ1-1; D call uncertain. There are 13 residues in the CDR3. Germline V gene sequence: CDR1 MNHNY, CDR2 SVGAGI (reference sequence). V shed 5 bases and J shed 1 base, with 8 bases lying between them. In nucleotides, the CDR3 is TGTGCCAGCAGTGTAGTCTGGAACACTGAAGCTTTCTTT. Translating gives CASSVVWNTEAFF.

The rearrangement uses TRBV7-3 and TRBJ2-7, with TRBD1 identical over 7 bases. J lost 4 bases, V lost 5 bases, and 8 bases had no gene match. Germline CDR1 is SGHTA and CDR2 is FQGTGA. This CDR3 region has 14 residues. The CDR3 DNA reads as TGTGCCAGCAGCCCGCCGGGACAGCCTTACGAGCAGTACTTC. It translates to CASSPPGQPYEQYF.

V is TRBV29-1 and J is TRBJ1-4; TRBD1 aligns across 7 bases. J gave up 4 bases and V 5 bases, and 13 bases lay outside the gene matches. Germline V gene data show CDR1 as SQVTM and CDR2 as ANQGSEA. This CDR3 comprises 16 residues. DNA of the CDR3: TGCAGCGTTAGGCGGGGACAGAGCATCCTTAATGAAAAACTGTTTTTT. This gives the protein CSVRRGQSILNEKLFF.

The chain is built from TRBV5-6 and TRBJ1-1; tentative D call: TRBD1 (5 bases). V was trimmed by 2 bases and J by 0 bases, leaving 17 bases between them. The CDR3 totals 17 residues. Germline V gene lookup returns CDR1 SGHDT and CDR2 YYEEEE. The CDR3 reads CASSLLGQLEMNTEAFF. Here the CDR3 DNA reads TGTGCCAGCAGCTTATTGGGGCAGCTAGAAATGAACACTGAAGCTTTCTTT.

The DNA of the CDR3 is TGTGCCAGTAGTATAGGGACAGGGGGCAGGCAGCCCCAGCATTTT. Translated: CASSIGTGGRQPQHF. V and J are TRBV19 and TRBJ1-5, with 11 bases matching TRBD1. Germline assignment: CDR1 LNHDA and CDR2 SQIVND (reference sequence). CDR3 length: 15 amino acids. V lost 1 base and J lost 7; bases outside the gene matches: 3.

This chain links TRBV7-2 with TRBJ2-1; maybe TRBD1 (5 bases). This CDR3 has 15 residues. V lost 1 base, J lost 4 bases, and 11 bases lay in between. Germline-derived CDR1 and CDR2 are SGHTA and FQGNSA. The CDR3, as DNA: TGTGCCAGCAGCTTAGTCGCGACAGAGTACAATGAGCAGTTCTTC. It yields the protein CASSLVATEYNEQFF.

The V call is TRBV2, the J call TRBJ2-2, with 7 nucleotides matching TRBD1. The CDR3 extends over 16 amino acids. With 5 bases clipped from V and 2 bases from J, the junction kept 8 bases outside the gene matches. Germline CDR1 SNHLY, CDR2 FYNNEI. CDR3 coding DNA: TGTGCCAGCAGTTTTCCGGGACAGCTTAACACCGGGGAGCTGTTTTTT. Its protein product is CASSFPGQLNTGELFF.

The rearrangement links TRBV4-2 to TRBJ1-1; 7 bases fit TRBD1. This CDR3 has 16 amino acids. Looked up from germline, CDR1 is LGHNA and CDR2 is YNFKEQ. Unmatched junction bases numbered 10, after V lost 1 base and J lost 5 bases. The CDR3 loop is CASSQGTGPVGTEAFF. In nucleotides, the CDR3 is TGTGCCAGCAGCCAAGGGACAGGCCCGGTGGGGACTGAAGCTTTCTTT.

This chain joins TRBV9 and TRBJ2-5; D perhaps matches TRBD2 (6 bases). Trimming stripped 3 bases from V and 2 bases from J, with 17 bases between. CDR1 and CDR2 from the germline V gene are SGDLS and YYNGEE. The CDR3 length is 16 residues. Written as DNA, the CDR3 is TGTGCCAGCAGCGACCCAAGCGGGTGGAGTCAAGAGACCCAGTACTTC. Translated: CASSDPSGWSQETQYF.